These T cell receptor beta chains were read from a single sample in a study of technical replicates of blood from a few donors. Assay used: immunoSEQ multiplex PCR; TCRdb lists only in-frame clones, some missing. The sample records tens of thousands of clones, more than 90% being singletons. The sample was PBMCs. All receptors derive from a human donor in good health. Some clones in this sample may be carry-over from other donors' samples. Each CDR3 is given with its conserved first and last residue. A D gene is named only where the DNA matches it firmly. The size field is filled for only some rows; it gives once, few, many or a size class.

>TRBJ2-2|-|TRBV7-9|TRBD2
CASSLQTSGGSSGELFF
TGTGCCAGCAGCTTACAGACTAGCGGGGGTTCATCCGGGGAGCTGTTTTTT
>TRBJ2-7|-|TRBV7-2|-
CASYSYEQYF
TGTGCCAGCTATTCCTACGAGCAGTACTTC
>TRBJ2-1|-|TRBV6-5|TRBD2
CASSYSPSGYNEQFF
TGTGCCAGCAGTTACTCACCTAGCGGGTACAATGAGCAGTTCTTC
>TRBJ2-3|-|TRBV4-1|-
CASSQAPGTDTQYF
TGCGCCAGCAGCCAAGCCCCCGGCACAGATACGCAGTATTTT
>TRBJ1-2|once|TRBV29-1|-
CSATLGGGNYGYTF
TGCAGCGCCACTCTCGGGGGTGGGAACTATGGCTACACCTTC
>TRBJ2-1|-|TRBV4-2|-
CASSQAPGEHHEQFF
TGTGCCAGCAGCCAAGCACCGGGAGAGCACCATGAGCAGTTCTTC
>TRBJ1-5|-|TRBV12-5|-
CASGLPPQPQHF
TGTGCTAGTGGTTTGCCCCCGCAGCCCCAGCATTTT
>TRBJ1-1|-|TRBV14|-
CASSQMGLGDTEAFF
TGTGCCAGCAGCCAAATGGGACTTGGGGACACTGAAGCTTTCTTT
>TRBJ2-2|-|TRBV7-2|TRBD2
CASSAPLTSGRARELFF
TGTGCCAGCAGCGCACCGCTAACTAGCGGGAGGGCCCGGGAGCTGTTTTTT
>TRBJ1-2|-|TRBV27|TRBD1
CASRSLGQGNYGYTF
TGTGCCAGCAGGTCTTTAGGACAGGGGAACTATGGCTACACCTTC
>TRBJ2-7|-|TRBV27|-
CASSYRVGEQYF
TGTGCCAGCAGTTACCGGGTTGGGGAGCAGTACTTC
>TRBJ1-1|once|TRBV7-2|-
CASSLRGYTEAFF
TGTGCCAGCAGCTTGAGGGGGTACACTGAAGCTTTCTTT
>TRBJ2-7|-|TRBV29-1|TRBD2
CSVAVAGAHYEQYF
TGCAGCGTTGCAGTAGCGGGAGCCCATTACGAGCAGTACTTC
>TRBJ1-4|-|TRBV18|-
CASSPSEKLFF
TGTGCCAGCTCACCCTCTGAAAAACTGTTTTTT
>TRBJ2-7|-|TRBV5-4|TRBD1
CASSFPGQGAYEQYF
TGTGCCAGCAGCTTTCCGGGACAGGGTGCTTACGAGCAGTACTTC
>TRBJ2-4|-|TRBV12-5|TRBD2
CASGLSGGIAKNIQYF
TGTGCTAGTGGTCTCAGCGGGGGAATAGCCAAAAACATTCAGTACTTC
>TRBJ2-3|-|TRBV5-5|TRBD1
CASSKDGGQGFVTQYF
TGTGCCAGCAGCAAGGACGGGGGACAGGGGTTTGTTACGCAGTATTTT
>TRBJ1-2|-|TRBV29-1|-
CSVEEYIEMDYGYTF
TGCAGCGTTGAAGAGTACATCGAAATGGACTATGGCTACACCTTC
>TRBJ2-3|-|TRBV5-6|-
CASSYGADTQYF
TGTGCCAGCAGTTACGGTGCAGATACGCAGTATTTT
>TRBJ2-3|-|TRBV11-2|-
CASSSTRGRAGDTQYF
TGTGCCAGCAGCTCTACACGCGGCCGTGCTGGGGATACGCAGTATTTT
>TRBJ2-1|-|TRBV5-1|TRBD2
CASSSTSGSYNEQFF
TGCGCCAGCAGCTCGACTAGCGGGTCCTACAATGAGCAGTTCTTC
>TRBJ1-5|-|TRBV7-2|-
CASSPGARRSNQPQHF
TGTGCCAGCAGCCCAGGGGCGAGGAGGAGCAATCAGCCCCAGCATTTT
>TRBJ1-1|once|TRBV5-4|TRBD1
CASSRTGRNTEAFF
TGTGCCAGCAGCAGGACAGGGCGGAACACTGAAGCTTTCTTT
>TRBJ2-7|-|TRBV27|-
CASTPSAGTPLYEQYF
TGTGCCAGCACCCCCTCGGCCGGGACACCTCTTTACGAGCAGTACTTC
>TRBJ2-2|-|TRBV5-1|-
CASSSSGTATMGGELFF
TGCGCCAGCAGCTCATCCGGGACTGCGACCATGGGGGGGGAGCTGTTTTTT
>TRBJ2-4|-|TRBV7-8|TRBD2
CASSPGRGSAKNIQYF
TGTGCCAGCTCCCCGGGGAGGGGTTCGGCCAAAAACATTCAGTACTTC
>TRBJ2-1|-|TRBV7-2|TRBD2
CASGGAAYNEQFF
TGTGCGAGCGGGGGGGCTGCCTACAATGAGCAGTTCTTC
>TRBJ2-1|-|TRBV6-5|-
CASSYSSTYNEQFF
TGTGCCAGCAGTTACAGCTCGACCTACAATGAGCAGTTCTTC
>TRBJ2-7|once|TRBV5-5|-
CASSLVRDEQYF
TGTGCCAGCAGCTTGGTCCGGGACGAGCAGTACTTC
>TRBJ2-1|-|TRBV5-4|TRBD1
CASSAFDRGNNNEQFF
TGTGCCAGCAGCGCCTTCGACAGGGGGAATAACAATGAGCAGTTCTTC
>TRBJ2-7|many|TRBV9|TRBD2
CASSVGLAAIYYEQYF
TGTGCCAGCAGCGTAGGACTAGCGGCAATCTACTACGAGCAGTACTTC
>TRBJ2-7|-|TRBV6-5|-
CASRTGFSSYEQYF
TGTGCCAGCAGAACAGGGTTCAGCTCCTACGAGCAGTACTTC
>TRBJ2-2|-|TRBV10-1|-
CASSLGPTGELFF
TGCGCCAGCAGTCTGGGCCCGACCGGGGAGCTGTTTTTT
>TRBJ1-5|-|TRBV27|TRBD1
CASSRTGVMQPQHF
TGTGCCAGCAGTCGAACAGGGGTGATGCAGCCCCAGCATTTT
>TRBJ2-1|-|TRBV7-3|-
CASSPLMGNNEQFF
TGTGCCAGCAGTCCACTGATGGGCAACAATGAGCAGTTCTTC
>TRBJ1-5|once|TRBV30|-
CAWSASRGRVQPQHF
TGTGCCTGGAGTGCTTCGAGGGGGAGGGTTCAGCCCCAGCATTTT
>TRBJ2-5|few|TRBV11-2|TRBD1
CASSPQWGQGASETQYF
TGTGCCAGCAGCCCCCAATGGGGACAGGGGGCCTCGGAGACCCAGTACTTC
>TRBJ2-3|-|TRBV4-1|-
CASSQGNSRADTQYF
TGCGCCAGCAGCCAAGGCAACAGCAGGGCAGATACGCAGTATTTT
>TRBJ1-5|-|TRBV4-2|-
CASSQDRGSNQPQHF
TGTGCCAGCAGCCAAGATCGGGGTAGCAATCAGCCCCAGCATTTT
>TRBJ2-7|-|TRBV9|-
CASSGPGTPSYEQYF
TGTGCCAGCAGCGGACCCGGGACTCCTTCCTACGAGCAGTACTTC
>TRBJ2-3|-|TRBV9|-
CASSVEASGGGADTQYF
TGTGCCAGCAGCGTAGAGGCTAGCGGAGGGGGAGCAGATACGCAGTATTTT
>TRBJ1-2|-|TRBV4-1|TRBD1
CASSQDHEARGVYGYTF
TGCGCCAGCAGCCAAGATCATGAGGCCAGGGGGGTCTATGGCTACACCTTC
>TRBJ1-2|-|TRBV4-3|-
CASSQVKAAGGYTF
TGCGCCAGCAGCCAAGTAAAGGCCGCAGGGGGCTACACCTTC
>TRBJ1-3|-|TRBV2|TRBD1
CAGQGAVGNTIYF
TGTGCCGGCCAGGGGGCCGTTGGAAACACCATATATTTT
>TRBJ2-7|-|TRBV7-2|-
CASSLGGQGEQYF
TGTGCCAGCAGCTTAGGCGGGCAGGGGGAGCAGTACTTC
>TRBJ2-7|-|TRBV7-9|TRBD2
CASSPWAGGRDEQYF
TGTGCCAGCAGCCCTTGGGCGGGGGGACGCGACGAGCAGTACTTC
>TRBJ2-3|-|TRBV7-8|-
CASSPPREDTQYF
TGTGCCAGCAGCCCCCCCAGGGAAGATACGCAGTATTTT
>TRBJ1-1|few|TRBV28|-
CASSHSHTEAFF
TGTGCCAGCAGTCATTCCCACACTGAAGCTTTCTTT
>TRBJ2-3|-|TRBV5-1|-
CASSQNSETDTQYF
TGCGCCAGCAGCCAAAATAGCGAAACAGATACGCAGTATTTT
>TRBJ1-1|-|TRBV6-5|-
CASSYSSGEVEAFF
TGTGCCAGCAGTTACTCTTCAGGGGAAGTTGAAGCTTTCTTT
>TRBJ1-4|-|TRBV5-1|-
CASSLQGFHEKLFF
TGCGCCAGCAGCTTACAGGGTTTTCATGAAAAACTGTTTTTT
>TRBJ1-4|-|TRBV7-9|-
CASSSGLRREKLFF
TGTGCCAGCAGCTCGGGACTAAGAAGGGAAAAACTGTTTTTT
>TRBJ1-2|-|TRBV5-5|TRBD1
CASSRTGTNYGYTF
TGTGCCAGCAGCCGGACAGGGACTAACTATGGCTACACCTTC
>TRBJ2-5|-|TRBV5-6|-
CASSSYREIQETQYF
TGTGCCAGCAGCTCCTACAGAGAAATCCAAGAGACCCAGTACTTC
>TRBJ1-2|-|TRBV7-3|TRBD1
CASSSGQGDGYTF
TGTGCCAGCAGCTCGGGACAGGGGGATGGCTACACCTTC